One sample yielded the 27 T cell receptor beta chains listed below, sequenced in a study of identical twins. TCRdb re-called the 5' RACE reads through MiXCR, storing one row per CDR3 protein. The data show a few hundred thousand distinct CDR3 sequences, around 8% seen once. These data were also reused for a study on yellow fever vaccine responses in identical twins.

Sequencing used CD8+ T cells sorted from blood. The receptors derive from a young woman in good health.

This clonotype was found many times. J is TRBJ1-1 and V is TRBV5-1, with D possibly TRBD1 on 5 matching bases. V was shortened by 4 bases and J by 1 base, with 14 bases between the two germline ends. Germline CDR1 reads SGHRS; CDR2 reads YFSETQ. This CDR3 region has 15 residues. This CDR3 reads CASSARDGSNTEAFF. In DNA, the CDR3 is TGCGCCAGCAGCGCGAGGGACGGCTCGAACACTGAAGCTTTCTTT.

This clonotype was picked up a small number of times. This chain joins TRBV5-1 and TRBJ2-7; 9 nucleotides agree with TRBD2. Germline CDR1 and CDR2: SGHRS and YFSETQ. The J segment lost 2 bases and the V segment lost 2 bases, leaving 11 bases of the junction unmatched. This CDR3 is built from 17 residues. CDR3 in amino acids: CASSFNLRTSETYEQYF. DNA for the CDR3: TGCGCCAGCAGCTTTAACCTACGGACTAGCGAAACCTACGAGCAGTACTTC.

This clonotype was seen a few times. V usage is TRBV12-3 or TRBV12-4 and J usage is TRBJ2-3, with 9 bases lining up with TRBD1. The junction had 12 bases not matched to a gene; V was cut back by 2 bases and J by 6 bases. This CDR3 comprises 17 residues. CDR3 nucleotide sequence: TGTGCCAGCAGTTTATTGGGGGACAGGGCCGTAGGGGATACGCAGTATTTT. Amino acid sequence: CASSLLGDRAVGDTQYF.

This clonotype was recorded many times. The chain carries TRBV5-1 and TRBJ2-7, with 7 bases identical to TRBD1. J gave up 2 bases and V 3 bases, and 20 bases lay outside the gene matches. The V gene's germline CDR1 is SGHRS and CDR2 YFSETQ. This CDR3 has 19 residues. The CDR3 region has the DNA TGCGCCAGCAGCTGGAGTTACGGGACAGATTTTCCCGCAACCTACGAGCAGTACTTC. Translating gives CASSWSYGTDFPATYEQYF. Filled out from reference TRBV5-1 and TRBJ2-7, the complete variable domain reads KAGVTQTPRYLIKTRGQQVTLSCSPISGHRSVSWYQQTPGQGLQFLFEYFSETQRNKGNFPGRFSGRQFSNSRSEMNVSTLELGDSALYLCASSWSYGTDFPATYEQYFGPGTRLTVT.

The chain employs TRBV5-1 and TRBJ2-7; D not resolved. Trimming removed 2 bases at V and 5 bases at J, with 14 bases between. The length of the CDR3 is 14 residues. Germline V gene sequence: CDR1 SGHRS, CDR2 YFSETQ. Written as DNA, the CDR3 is TGCGCCAGCAGCTTAACGGGTCCGATAAACGAGCAGTACTTC. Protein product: CASSLTGPINEQYF.

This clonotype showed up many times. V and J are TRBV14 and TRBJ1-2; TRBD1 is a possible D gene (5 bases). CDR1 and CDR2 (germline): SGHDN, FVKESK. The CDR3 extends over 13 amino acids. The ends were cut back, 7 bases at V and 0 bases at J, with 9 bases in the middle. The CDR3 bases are TGTGCCAGCAAGGGGACCACTAACTATGGCTACACCTTC. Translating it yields CASKGTTNYGYTF.

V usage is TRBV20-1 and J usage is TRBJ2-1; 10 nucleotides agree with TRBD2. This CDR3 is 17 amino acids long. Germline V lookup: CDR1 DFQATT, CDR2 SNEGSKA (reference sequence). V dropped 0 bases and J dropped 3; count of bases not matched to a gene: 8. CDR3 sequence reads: CSARDPGLAVLYNEQFF. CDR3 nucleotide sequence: TGCAGTGCTAGAGATCCAGGACTAGCGGTTCTCTACAATGAGCAGTTCTTC.

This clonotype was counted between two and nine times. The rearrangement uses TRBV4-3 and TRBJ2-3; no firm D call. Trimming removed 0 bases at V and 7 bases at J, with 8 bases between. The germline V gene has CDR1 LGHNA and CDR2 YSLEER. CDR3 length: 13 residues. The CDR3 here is CASSQDLSNTQYF. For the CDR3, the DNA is TGCGCCAGCAGCCAAGATCTATCCAATACGCAGTATTTT.

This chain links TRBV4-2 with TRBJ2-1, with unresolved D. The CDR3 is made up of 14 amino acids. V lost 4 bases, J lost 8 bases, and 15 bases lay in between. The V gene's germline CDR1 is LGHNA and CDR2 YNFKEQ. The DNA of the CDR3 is TGTGCCAGCAGCCCTGAAGTAAGTTATGATGAGCAGTTCTTC. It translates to CASSPEVSYDEQFF.

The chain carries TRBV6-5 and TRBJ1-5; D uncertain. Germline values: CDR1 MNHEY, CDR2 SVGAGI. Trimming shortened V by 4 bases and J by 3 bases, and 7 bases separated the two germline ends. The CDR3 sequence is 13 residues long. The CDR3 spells CASSSGDNQPQHF. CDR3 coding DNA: TGTGCCAGCAGTTCTGGGGACAATCAGCCCCAGCATTTT.

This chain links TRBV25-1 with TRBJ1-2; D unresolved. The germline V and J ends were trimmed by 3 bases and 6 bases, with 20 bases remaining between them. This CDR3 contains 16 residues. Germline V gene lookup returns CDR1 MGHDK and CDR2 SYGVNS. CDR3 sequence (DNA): TGTGCCAGCAGTGATGATGTTCGAGGGTCCCTCGATGGCTACACCTTC. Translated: CASSDDVRGSLDGYTF.

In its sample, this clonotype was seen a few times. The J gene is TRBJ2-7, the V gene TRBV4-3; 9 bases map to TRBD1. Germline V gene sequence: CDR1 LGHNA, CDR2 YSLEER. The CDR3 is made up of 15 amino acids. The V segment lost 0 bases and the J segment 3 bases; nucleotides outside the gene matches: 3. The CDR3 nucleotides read TGCGCCAGCAGCCAAGAGGGACAGGGCTACTACGAGCAGTACTTC. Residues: CASSQEGQGYYEQYF.

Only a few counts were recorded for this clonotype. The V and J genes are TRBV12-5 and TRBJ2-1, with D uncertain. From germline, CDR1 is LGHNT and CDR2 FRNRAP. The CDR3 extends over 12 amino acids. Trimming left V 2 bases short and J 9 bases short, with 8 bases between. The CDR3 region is CASGLSLREQFF. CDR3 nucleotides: TGTGCTAGTGGTTTGTCCCTCCGTGAGCAGTTCTTC.

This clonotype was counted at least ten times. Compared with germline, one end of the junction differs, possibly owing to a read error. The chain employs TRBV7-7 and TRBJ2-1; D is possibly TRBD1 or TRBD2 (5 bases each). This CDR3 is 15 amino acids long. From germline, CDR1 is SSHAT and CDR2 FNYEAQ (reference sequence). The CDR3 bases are TGTGCTAGCAGTAGGACCACAGGTAGCGCCAATGAGCAGTTCTTC. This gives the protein CASSRTTGSANEQFF.

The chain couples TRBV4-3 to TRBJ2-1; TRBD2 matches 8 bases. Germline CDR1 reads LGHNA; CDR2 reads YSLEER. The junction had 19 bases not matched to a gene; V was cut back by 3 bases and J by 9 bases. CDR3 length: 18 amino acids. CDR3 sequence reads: CASSHNPTTSGFTIEQFF. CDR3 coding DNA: TGCGCCAGCAGCCATAACCCCACAACTAGCGGATTTACAATTGAGCAGTTCTTC.

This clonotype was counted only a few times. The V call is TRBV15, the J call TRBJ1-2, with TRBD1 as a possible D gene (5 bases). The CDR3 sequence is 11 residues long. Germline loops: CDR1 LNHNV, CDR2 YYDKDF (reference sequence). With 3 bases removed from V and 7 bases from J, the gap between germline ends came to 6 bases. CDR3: CATSRGVGYTF. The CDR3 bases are TGTGCCACCAGCAGGGGGGTTGGCTACACCTTC.

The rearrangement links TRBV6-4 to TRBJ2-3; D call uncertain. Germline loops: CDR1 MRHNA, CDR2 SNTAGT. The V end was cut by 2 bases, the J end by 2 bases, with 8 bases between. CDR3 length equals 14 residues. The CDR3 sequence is CASSDPEVTDTQYF. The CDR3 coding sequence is TGTGCCAGCAGTGACCCTGAGGTCACAGATACGCAGTATTTT.

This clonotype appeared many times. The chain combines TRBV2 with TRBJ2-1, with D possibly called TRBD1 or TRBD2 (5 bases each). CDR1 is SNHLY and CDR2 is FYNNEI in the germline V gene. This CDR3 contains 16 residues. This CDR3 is CAATRAGTQKRNEQFF. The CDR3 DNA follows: TGTGCTGCTACGCGGGCCGGGACGCAGAAAAGAAATGAGCAGTTCTTC.

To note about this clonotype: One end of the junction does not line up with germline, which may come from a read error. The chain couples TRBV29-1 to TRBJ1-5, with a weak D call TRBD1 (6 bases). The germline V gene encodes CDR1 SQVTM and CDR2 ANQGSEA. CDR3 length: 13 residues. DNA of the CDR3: TGCAGCGTGGAAGAGGGGGGAGGTCAGCCCCAGCATTTT. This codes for CSVEEGGGQPQHF. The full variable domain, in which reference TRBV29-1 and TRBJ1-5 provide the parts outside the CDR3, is SAVISQKPSRDICQRGTSLTIQCQVDSQVTMMFWYRQQPGQSLTLIATANQGSEATYESGFVIDKFPISRPNLTFSTLTVSNMSPEDSSIYLCSVEEGGGQPQHFGDGTRLSIL.

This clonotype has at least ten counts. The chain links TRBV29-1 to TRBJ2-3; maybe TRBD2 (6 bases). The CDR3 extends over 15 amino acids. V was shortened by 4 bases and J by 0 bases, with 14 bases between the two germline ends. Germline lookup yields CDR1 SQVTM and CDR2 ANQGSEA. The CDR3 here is CSVGTGTPSTDTQYF. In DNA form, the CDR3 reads TGCAGCGTTGGAACCGGGACTCCTAGCACAGATACGCAGTATTTT.

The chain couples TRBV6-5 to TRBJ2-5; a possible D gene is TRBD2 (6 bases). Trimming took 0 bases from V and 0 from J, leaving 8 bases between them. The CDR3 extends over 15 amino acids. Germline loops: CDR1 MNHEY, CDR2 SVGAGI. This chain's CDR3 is CASSYSEGYQETQYF. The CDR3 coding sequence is TGTGCCAGCAGTTACTCGGAGGGTTACCAAGAGACCCAGTACTTC.

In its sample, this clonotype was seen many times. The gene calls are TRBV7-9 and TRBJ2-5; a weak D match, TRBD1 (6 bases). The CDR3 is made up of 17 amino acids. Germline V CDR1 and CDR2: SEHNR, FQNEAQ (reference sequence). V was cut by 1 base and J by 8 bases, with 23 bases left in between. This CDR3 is CASSLGEDSAPKRTQYF. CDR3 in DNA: TGTGCCAGCAGCTTAGGAGAGGACAGTGCACCCAAGAGAACCCAGTACTTC.

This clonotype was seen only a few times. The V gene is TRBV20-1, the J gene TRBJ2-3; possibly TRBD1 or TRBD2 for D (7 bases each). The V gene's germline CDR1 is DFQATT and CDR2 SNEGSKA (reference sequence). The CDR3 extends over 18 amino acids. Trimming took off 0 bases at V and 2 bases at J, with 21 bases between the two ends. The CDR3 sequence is CSARDLGTVGGDTDTQYF. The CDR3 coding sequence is TGCAGTGCTAGAGATTTGGGGACAGTTGGGGGGGACACAGATACGCAGTATTTT.

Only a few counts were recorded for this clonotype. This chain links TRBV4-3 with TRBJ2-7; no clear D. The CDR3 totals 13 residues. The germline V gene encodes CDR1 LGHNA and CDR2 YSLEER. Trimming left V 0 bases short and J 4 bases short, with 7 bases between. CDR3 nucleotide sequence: TGCGCCAGCAGCCAAGACCTTCATTACGAGCAGTACTTC. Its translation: CASSQDLHYEQYF.

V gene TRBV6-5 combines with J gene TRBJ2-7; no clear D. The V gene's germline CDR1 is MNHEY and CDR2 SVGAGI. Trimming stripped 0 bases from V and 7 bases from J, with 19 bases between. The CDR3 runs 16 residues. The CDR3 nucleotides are TGTGCCAGCAGTTACTCCCGGGCCGGGCAGCTCACGGAGCAGTACTTC. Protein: CASSYSRAGQLTEQYF.

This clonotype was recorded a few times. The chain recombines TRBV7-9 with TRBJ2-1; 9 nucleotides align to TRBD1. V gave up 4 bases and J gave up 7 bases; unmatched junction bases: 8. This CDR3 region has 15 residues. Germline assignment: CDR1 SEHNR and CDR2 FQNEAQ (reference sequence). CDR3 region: CASSSGQGIRNEQFF. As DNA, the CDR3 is TGTGCCAGCAGCTCCGGACAGGGGATTCGGAATGAGCAGTTCTTC.

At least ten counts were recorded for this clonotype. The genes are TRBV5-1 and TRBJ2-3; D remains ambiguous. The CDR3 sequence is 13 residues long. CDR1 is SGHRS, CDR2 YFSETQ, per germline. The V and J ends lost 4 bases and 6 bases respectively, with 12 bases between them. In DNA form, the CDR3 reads TGCGCCAGCAGCCCCGAAAATGACGATACGCAGTATTTT. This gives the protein CASSPENDDTQYF.